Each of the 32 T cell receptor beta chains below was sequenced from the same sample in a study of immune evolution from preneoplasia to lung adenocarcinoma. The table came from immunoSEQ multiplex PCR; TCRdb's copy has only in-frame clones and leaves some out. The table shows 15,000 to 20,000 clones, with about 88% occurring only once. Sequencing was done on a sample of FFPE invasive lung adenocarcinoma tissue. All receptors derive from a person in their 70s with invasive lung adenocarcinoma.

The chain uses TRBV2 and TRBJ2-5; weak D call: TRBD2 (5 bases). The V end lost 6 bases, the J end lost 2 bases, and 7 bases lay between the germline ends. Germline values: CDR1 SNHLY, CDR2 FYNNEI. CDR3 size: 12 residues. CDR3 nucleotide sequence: TGTGCCAGCAGCCCGGGGCAAGAGACCCAGTACTTC. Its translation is CASSPGQETQYF.

CDR3 amino acids: CASSSWGQGRSTGELFF. CDR3 bases: TGTGCCAGCAGTTCCTGGGGACAGGGCCGGTCGACCGGGGAGCTGTTTTTT. V gene TRBV27 combines with J gene TRBJ2-2, with 9 positions matching TRBD1. Germline V gene sequence: CDR1 MNHEY, CDR2 SMNVEV (reference sequence). V shed 4 bases and J 5 bases; nucleotides not matched to a gene: 11. CDR3 length equals 17 residues.

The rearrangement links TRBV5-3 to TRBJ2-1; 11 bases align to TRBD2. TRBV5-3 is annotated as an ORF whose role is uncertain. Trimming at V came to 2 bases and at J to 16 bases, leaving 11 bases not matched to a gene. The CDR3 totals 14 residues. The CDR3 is CARSFPPPSGGIFF. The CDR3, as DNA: TGTGCCAGAAGCTTCCCTCCTCCTAGCGGGGGGATCTTCTTC.

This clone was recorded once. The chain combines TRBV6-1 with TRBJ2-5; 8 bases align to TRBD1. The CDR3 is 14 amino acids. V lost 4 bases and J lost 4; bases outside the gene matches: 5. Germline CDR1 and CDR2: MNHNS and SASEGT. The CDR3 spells CASSAQTGAETQYF. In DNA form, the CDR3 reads TGTGCCAGCAGTGCCCAGACAGGGGCAGAGACCCAGTACTTC.

The CDR3 DNA is TGTGCCAGCTCCCCCGGGACAGGCAATCAGCCCCAGCATTTT. This encodes CASSPGTGNQPQHF. The V and J genes are TRBV18 and TRBJ1-5; 7 bases are a match to TRBD1. The CDR3 contains 14 residues. Per germline, CDR1 KGHSH and CDR2 LQKENI. Trimming cost V 6 bases and J 2 bases; bases outside gene matches: 4. The variable domain in full, with the rest retrieved from reference TRBV18 and TRBJ1-5, is NAGVMQNPRHLVRRRGQEARLRCSPMKGHSHVYWYRQLPEEGLKFMVYLQKENIIDESGMPKERFSAEFPKEGPSILRIQQVVRGDSAAYFCASSPGTGNQPQHFGDGTRLSIL.

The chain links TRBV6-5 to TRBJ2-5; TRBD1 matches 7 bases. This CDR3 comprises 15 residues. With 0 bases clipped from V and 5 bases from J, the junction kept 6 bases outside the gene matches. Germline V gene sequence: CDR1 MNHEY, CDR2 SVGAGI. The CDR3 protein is CASSYSEGGGETQYF. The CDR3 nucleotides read TGTGCCAGCAGTTACTCGGAAGGGGGCGGGGAGACCCAGTACTTC.

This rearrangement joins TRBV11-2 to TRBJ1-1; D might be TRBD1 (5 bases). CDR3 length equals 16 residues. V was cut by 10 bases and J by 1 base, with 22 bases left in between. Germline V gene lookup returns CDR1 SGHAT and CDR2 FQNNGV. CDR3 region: CATQVGRDYPNTEAFF. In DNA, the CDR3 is TGTGCCACTCAAGTCGGCAGGGATTACCCGAACACTGAAGCTTTCTTT.

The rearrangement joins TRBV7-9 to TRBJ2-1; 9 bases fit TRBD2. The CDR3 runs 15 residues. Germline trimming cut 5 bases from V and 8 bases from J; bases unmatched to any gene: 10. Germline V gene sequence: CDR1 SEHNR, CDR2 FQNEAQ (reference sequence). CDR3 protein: CASSPPGLAGDEQFF. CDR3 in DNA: TGTGCCAGCAGCCCTCCGGGACTAGCCGGGGATGAGCAGTTCTTC.

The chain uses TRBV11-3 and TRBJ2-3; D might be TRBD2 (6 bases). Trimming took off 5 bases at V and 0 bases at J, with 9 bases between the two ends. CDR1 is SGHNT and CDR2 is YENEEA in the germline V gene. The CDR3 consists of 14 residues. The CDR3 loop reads CASSPGLSTDTQYF. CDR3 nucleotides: TGTGCCAGCAGCCCGGGACTTAGCACAGATACGCAGTATTTT. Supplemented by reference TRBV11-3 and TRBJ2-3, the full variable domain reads EAGVVQSPRYKIIEKKQPVAFWCNPISGHNTLYWYLQNLGQGPELLIRYENEEAVDDSQLPKDRFSAERLKGVDSTLKIQPAELGDSAVYLCASSPGLSTDTQYFGPGTRLTVL.

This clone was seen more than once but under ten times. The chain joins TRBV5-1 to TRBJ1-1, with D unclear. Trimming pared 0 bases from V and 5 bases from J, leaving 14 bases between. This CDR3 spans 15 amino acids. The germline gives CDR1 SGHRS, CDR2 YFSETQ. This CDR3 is CASSLVFGSRTEAFF. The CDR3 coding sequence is TGCGCCAGCAGCTTGGTTTTCGGGTCGCGGACTGAAGCTTTCTTT.

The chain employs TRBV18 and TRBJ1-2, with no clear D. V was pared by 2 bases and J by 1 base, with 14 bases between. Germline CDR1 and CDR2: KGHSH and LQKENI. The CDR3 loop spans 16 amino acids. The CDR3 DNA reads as TGTGCCAGCTCACCAAGACACCCAACCTTTAACTATGGCTACACCTTC. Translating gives CASSPRHPTFNYGYTF.

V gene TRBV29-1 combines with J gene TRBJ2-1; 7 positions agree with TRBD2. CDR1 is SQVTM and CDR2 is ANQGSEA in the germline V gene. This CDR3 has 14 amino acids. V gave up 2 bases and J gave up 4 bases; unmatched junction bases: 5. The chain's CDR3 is CSVERASGYNEQFF. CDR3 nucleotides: TGCAGCGTTGAAAGGGCTAGCGGATACAATGAGCAGTTCTTC.

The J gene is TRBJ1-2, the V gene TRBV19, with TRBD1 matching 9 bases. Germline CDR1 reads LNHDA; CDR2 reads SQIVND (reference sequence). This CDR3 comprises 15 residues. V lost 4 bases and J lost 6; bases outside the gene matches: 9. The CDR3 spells CASSTGTGNFDGYTF. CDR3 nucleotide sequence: TGTGCCAGTAGTACCGGGACAGGGAACTTCGATGGCTACACCTTC.

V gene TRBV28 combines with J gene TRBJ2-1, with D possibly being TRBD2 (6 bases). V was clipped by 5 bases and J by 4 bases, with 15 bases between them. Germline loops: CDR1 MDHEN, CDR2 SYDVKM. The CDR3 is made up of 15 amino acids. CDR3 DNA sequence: TGTGCCAGCAGTCCTACCCGGGACTTTTACAATGAGCAGTTCTTC. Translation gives CASSPTRDFYNEQFF. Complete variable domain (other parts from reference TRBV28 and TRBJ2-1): DVKVTQSSRYLVKRTGEKVFLECVQDMDHENMFWYRQDPGLGLRLIYFSYDVKMKEKGDIPEGYSVSREKKERFSLILESASTNQTSMYLCASSPTRDFYNEQFFGPGTRLTVL.

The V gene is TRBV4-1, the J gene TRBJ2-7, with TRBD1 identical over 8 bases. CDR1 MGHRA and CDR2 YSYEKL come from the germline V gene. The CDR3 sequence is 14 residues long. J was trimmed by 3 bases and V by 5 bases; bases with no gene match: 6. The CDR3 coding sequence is TGCGCCAGCAGCTCCGACAGGGGTGACTACGAGCAGTACTTC. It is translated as CASSSDRGDYEQYF.

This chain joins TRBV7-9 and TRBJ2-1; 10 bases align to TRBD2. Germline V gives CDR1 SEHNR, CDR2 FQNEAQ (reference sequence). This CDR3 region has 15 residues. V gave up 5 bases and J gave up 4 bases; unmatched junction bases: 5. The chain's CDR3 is CASSPGAGGYNEQFF. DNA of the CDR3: TGTGCCAGCAGCCCGGGAGCGGGGGGGTACAATGAGCAGTTCTTC.

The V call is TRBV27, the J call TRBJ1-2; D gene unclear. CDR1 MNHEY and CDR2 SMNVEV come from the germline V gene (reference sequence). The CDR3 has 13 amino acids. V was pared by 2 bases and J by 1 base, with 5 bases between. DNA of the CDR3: TGTGCCAGCAGTTTAAAGGATAACTATGGCTACACCTTC. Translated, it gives CASSLKDNYGYTF.

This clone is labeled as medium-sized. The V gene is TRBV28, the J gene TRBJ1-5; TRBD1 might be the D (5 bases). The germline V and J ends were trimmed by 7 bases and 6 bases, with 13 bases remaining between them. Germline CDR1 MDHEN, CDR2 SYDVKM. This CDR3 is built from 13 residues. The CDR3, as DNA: TGTGCCAGCACCTTGGGGGATTCTCAGCCCCAGCATTTT. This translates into CASTLGDSQPQHF. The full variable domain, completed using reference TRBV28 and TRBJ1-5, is DVKVTQSSRYLVKRTGEKVFLECVQDMDHENMFWYRQDPGLGLRLIYFSYDVKMKEKGDIPEGYSVSREKKERFSLILESASTNQTSMYLCASTLGDSQPQHFGDGTRLSIL.

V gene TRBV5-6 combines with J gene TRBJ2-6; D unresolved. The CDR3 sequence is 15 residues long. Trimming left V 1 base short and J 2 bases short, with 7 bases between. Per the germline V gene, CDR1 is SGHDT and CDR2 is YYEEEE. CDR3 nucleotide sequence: TGTGCCAGCAGCTTGTCAGGAACTGGGGCCAACGTCCTGACTTTC. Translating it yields CASSLSGTGANVLTF.

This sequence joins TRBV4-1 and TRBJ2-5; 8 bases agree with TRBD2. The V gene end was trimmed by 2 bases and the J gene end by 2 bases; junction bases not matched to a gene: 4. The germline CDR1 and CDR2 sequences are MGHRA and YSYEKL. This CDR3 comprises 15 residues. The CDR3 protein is CASSQIAGQQETQYF. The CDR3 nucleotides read TGCGCCAGCAGCCAAATAGCGGGGCAGCAAGAGACCCAGTACTTC.

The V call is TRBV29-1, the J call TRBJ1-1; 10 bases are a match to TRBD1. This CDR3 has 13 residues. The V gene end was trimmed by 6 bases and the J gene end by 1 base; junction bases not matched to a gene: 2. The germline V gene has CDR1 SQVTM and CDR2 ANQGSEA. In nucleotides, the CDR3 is TGCAGCGTAGGGACAGGGGAGAACACTGAAGCTTTCTTT. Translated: CSVGTGENTEAFF.

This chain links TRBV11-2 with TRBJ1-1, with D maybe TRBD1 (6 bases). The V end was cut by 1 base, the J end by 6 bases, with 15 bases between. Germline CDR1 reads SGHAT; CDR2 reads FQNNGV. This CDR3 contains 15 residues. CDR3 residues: CASSLVAGARAEAFF. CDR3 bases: TGTGCCAGCAGCTTAGTGGCGGGGGCCCGAGCTGAAGCTTTCTTT. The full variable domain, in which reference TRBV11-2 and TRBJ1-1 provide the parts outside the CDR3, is EAGVAQSPRYKIIEKRQSVAFWCNPISGHATLYWYQQILGQGPKLLIQFQNNGVVDDSQLPKDRFSAERLKGVDSTLKIQPAKLEDSAVYLCASSLVAGARAEAFFGQGTRLTVV.

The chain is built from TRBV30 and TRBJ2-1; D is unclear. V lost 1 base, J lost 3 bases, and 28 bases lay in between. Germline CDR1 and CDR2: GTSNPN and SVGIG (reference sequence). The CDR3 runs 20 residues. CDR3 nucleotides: TGTGCCTGGAGTGGCACCAGACACCCTGGCGCCCCATTGCTCTACAATGAGCAGTTCTTC. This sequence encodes CAWSGTRHPGAPLLYNEQFF. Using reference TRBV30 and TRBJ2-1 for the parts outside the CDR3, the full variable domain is SQTIHQWPATLVQPVGSPLSLECTVEGTSNPNLYWYRQAAGRGLQLLFYSVGIGQISSEVPQNLSASRPQDRQFILSSKKLLLSDSGFYLCAWSGTRHPGAPLLYNEQFFGPGTRLTVL.

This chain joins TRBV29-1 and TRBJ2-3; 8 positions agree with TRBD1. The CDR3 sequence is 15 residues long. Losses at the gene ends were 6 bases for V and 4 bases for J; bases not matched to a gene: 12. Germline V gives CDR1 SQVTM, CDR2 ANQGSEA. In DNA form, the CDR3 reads TGCAGCGTCGCAAAGGGGTCAGGGGGCGCAGATACGCAGTATTTT. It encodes CSVAKGSGGADTQYF.

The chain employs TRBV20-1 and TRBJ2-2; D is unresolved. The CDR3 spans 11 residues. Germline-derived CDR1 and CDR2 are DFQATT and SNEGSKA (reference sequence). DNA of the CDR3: TGCTCTCCTACGAACACCGGGGAGCTGTTTTTT. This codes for CSPTNTGELFF.

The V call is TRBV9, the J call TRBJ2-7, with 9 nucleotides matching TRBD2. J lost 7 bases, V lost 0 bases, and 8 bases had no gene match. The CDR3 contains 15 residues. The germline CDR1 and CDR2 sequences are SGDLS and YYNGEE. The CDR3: CASSVGLAVEGEQYF. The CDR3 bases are TGTGCCAGCAGCGTAGGACTAGCGGTGGAGGGTGAGCAGTACTTC. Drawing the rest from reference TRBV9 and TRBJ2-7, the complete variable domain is DSGVTQTPKHLITATGQRVTLRCSPRSGDLSVYWYQQSLDQGLQFLIQYYNGEERAKGNILERFSAQQFPDLHSELNLSSLELGDSALYFCASSVGLAVEGEQYFGPGTRLTVT.

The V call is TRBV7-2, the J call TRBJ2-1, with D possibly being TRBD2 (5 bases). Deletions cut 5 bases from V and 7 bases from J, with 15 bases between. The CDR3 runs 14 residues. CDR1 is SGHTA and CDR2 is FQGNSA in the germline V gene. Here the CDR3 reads CASSLGGSINEQFF. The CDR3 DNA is TGTGCCAGCAGCCTCGGAGGTTCAATTAATGAGCAGTTCTTC.

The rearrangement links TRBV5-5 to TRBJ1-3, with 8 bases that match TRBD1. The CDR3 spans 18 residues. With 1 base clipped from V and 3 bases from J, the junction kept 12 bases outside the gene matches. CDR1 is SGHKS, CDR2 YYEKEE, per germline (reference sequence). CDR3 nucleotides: TGTGCCAGCAGCTTGTGGCGGTCCGGACAGGGAAGTGGAAACACCATATATTTT. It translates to CASSLWRSGQGSGNTIYF.

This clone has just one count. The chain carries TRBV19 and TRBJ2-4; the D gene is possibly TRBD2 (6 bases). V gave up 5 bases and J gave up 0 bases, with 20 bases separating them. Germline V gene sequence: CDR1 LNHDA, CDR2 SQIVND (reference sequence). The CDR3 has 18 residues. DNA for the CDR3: TGTGCCAGTAGTCCTACACGGGGGAGGTCTGCAGCCAAAAACATTCAGTACTTC. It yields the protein CASSPTRGRSAAKNIQYF.

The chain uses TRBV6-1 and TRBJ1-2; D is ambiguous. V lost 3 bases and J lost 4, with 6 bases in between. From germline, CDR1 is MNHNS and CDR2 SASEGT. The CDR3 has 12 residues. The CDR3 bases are TGTGCCAGCAGTGACAGAATCTATGGCTACACCTTC. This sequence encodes CASSDRIYGYTF.

CDR3 nucleotide sequence: TGTGCCACCAGCAGAGATGGCCAGGGCTTCTTGCTTGGCTACACCTTC. This sequence encodes CATSRDGQGFLLGYTF. The chain couples TRBV15 to TRBJ1-2; D is perhaps TRBD1 (5 bases). The CDR3 loop spans 16 amino acids. The germline V and J ends were trimmed by 0 bases and 7 bases, with 18 bases remaining between them. Germline-derived CDR1 and CDR2 are LNHNV and YYDKDF (reference sequence).

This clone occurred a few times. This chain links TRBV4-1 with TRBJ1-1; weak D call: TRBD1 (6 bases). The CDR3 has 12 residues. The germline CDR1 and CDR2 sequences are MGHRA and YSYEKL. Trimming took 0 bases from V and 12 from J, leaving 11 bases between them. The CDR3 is CASSQEGALTFF. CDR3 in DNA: TGCGCCAGCAGCCAAGAGGGGGCTCTGACTTTCTTT.